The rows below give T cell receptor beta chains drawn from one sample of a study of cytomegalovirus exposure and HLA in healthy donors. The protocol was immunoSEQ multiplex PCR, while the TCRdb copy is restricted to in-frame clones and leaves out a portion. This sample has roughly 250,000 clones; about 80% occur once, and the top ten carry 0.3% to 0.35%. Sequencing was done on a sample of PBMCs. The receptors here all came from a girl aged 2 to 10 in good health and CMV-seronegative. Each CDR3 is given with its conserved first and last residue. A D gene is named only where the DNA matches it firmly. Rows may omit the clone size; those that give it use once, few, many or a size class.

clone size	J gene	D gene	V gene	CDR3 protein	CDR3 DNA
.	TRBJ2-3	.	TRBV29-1	CSGDLLGRGIRYGTDTQYF	TGCAGCGGGGATCTACTAGGGAGAGGTATTCGATATGGGACAGATACGCAGTATTTT
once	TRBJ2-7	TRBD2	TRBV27	CASSFWRGGSYEQYF	TGTGCCAGCAGTTTCTGGCGGGGGGGTTCCTACGAGCAGTACTTC
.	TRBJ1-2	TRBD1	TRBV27	CASRLSRDSNGYTF	TGTGCCAGCAGACTTTCAAGGGACAGCAATGGCTACACCTTC
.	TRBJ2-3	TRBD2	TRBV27	CASSLRRGVTDTQYF	TGTGCCAGCAGTTTGCGGCGGGGGGTCACAGATACGCAGTATTTT
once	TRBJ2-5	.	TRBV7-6	CASSLTGVETQYF	TGTGCCAGCAGCTTGACGGGGGTAGAGACCCAGTACTTC
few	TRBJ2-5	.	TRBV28	CASSGTGKETQYF	TGTGCCAGCAGTGGAACAGGGAAAGAGACCCAGTACTTC
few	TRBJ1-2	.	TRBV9	CASSVDPGLSYGYTF	TGTGCCAGCAGCGTAGACCCGGGTCTCTCCTACGGCTACACCTTC
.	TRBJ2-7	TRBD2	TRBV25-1	CASSELTSGGYHEQYF	TGTGCCAGCAGTGAACTGACGAGCGGGGGGTACCACGAGCAGTACTTC
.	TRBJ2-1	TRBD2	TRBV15	CATSRGVSGGYNEQFF	TGTGCCACCAGCAGAGGGGTAAGCGGGGGTTACAATGAGCAGTTCTTC
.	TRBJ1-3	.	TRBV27	CASSFRGTSGNTIYF	TGTGCCAGCAGTTTCAGGGGAACGTCGGGAAACACCATATATTTT
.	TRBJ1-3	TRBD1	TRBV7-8	CASSRTSFGTASGNTIYF	TGTGCCAGCAGTCGGACCTCGTTTGGGACAGCCTCTGGAAACACCATATATTTT
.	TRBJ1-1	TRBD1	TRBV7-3	CASSSGGSTEAFF	TGTGCCAGCAGCTCAGGGGGTTCCACTGAAGCTTTCTTT
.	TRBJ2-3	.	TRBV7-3	CASSLTFGWGGPADTQYF	TGTGCCAGCAGCTTAACGTTCGGGTGGGGGGGCCCCGCAGATACGCAGTATTTT
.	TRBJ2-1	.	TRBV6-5	CASSYSLGSEQFF	TGTGCCAGCAGTTACTCGCTCGGGAGTGAGCAGTTCTTC
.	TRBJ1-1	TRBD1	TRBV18	CASSPRSGGNTEAFF	TGTGCCAGCTCACCACGCTCAGGGGGCAACACTGAAGCTTTCTTT
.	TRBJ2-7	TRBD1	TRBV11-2	CASSLGWDSSYEQYF	TGTGCCAGCAGCTTAGGATGGGACAGTTCCTACGAGCAGTACTTC
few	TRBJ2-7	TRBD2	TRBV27	CASSSTSGGATYEQYF	TGTGCCAGCAGTTCGACTAGCGGGGGGGCCACGTACGAGCAGTACTTC